This TCR beta chain was documented in a study of cytomegalovirus exposure and HLA in healthy donors. Turning to the study itself: The roughly 700 first-cohort repertoires and the 95 to 150 validation repertoires shared the same platform, a later analysis reported.

The method was immunoSEQ multiplex PCR; TCRdb's version includes in-frame clones alone and lacks a portion of them. The table records about 240,000 clones, 75% to 90% of them present only once. The donors were members of the validation cohort comprising over a hundred subjects, separate from the approximately 630-subject first cohort. Germline loops: CDR1 LNHNV, CDR2 YYDKDF (reference sequence). This CDR3 has 16 residues. The V and J ends lost 5 bases and 3 bases respectively, with 17 bases between them. The sequenced sample consisted of PBMCs. The genes are TRBV15 and TRBJ2-1; D may be TRBD2 (5 bases). The source is a woman between 25 and 40 years old in good health and CMV-seropositive. The DNA of the CDR3 is TGTGCCACCAGCGCAGGAGGAGGCTTCCTCTACAATGAGCAGTTCTTC. This translates into CATSAGGGFLYNEQFF.